The present entry profiles one T cell receptor (beta chain) with its context. This clone was counted between two and nine times. Its antigen target is currently unknown. No much larger clonotype is one base removed from it; base qualities were not supplied. The record originates from a study of control samples from healthy donors and cancer patients (dated by TCRdb to 2020 to 2022). Library preparation was by the immunoSEQ multiplex PCR assay. TCRdb provides this immuneACCESS table in a form limited to in-frame rearrangements. Some clones are lacking; in checked studies, under half of them reflect an unresolved V gene, and why the rest are absent is not known. The sample data list fewer than 500,000 clones, and more than 80% of these were observed just once. Clones ranked in the top ten supply 5% to 8% of the sample. Trimming takes 5 bases from V and 3 bases from J, and the germline ends sit 11 bases apart. Based on the germline V gene, the CDR1 and CDR2 sequences are SGHTA and FQGNSA. The CDR3 spans 14 residues, from the cysteine through the phenylalanine. The read is trimmed to its CDR3 DNA, 42 bases read in frame from base 1.

This chain is built from TRBV7-2 and TRBJ1-5; the D segment could be TRBD1, given 6 matching bases. The sequenced sample consisted of PBMCs. This receptor was taken from a man in his forties with head and neck cancer. The CDR3 reads CASSKDSFNQPQHF. The DNA sequence is as follows: TGTGCCAGCAGCAAGGACAGTTTCAATCAGCCCCAGCATTTT.